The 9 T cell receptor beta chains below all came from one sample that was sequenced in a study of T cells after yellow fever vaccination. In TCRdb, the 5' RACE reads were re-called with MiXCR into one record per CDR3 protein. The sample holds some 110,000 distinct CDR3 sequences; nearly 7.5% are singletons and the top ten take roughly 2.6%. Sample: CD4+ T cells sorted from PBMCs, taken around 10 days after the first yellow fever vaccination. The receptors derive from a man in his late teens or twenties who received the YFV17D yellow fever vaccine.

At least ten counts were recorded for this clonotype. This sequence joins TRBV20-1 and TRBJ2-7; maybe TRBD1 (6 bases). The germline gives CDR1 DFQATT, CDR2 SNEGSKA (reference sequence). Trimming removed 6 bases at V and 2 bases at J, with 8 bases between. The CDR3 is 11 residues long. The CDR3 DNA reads TGCAGTGCCCCAGGGGCCTACGAGCAGTACTTC. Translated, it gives CSAPGAYEQYF.

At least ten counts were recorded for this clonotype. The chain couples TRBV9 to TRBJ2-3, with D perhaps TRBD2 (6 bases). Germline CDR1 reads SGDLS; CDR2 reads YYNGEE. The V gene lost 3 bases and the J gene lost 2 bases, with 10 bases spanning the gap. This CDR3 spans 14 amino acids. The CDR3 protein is CASSASGSTDTQYF. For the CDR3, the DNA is TGTGCCAGCAGCGCGAGCGGGTCCACAGATACGCAGTATTTT.

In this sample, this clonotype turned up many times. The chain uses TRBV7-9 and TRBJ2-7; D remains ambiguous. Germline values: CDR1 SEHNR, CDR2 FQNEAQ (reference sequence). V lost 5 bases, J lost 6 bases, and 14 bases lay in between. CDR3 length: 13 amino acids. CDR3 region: CASSATSGREQYF. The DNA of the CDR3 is TGTGCCAGCAGCGCCACATCAGGACGCGAGCAGTACTTC.

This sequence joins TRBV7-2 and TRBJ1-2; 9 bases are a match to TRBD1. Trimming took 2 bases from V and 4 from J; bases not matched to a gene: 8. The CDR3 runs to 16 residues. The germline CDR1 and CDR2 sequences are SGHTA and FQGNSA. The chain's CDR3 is CASSLNTGGAGYGYTF. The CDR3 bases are TGTGCCAGCAGCTTAAATACAGGGGGCGCGGGCTATGGCTACACCTTC. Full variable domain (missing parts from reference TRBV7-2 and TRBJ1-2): GAGVSQSPSNKVTEKGKDVELRCDPISGHTALYWYRQSLGQGLEFLIYFQGNSAPDKSGLPSDRFSAERTGGSVSTLTIQRTQQEDSAVYLCASSLNTGGAGYGYTFGSGTRLTVV.

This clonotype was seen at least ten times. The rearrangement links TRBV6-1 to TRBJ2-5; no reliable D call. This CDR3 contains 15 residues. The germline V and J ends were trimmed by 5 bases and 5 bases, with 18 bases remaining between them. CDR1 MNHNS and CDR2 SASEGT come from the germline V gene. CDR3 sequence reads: CASSPRAVVWETQYF. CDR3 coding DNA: TGTGCCAGCAGTCCCCGGGCCGTGGTCTGGGAGACCCAGTACTTC.

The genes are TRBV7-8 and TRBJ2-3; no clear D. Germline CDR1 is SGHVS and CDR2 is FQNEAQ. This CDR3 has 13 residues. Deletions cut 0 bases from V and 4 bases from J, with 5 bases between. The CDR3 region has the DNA TGTGCCAGCAGCTTAGCGGAAGCAGATACGCAGTATTTT. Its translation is CASSLAEADTQYF. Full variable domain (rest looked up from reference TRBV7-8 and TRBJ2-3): GAGVSQSPRYKVAKRGQDVALRCDPISGHVSLFWYQQALGQGPEFLTYFQNEAQLDKSGLPSDRFFAERPEGSVSTLKIQRTQQEDSAVYLCASSLAEADTQYFGPGTRLTVL.

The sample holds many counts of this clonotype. CDR3 amino acids: CAISEGGSYGYTF. The CDR3 DNA reads TGTGCCATCAGTGAAGGAGGTTCCTATGGCTACACCTTC. V is TRBV10-3 and J is TRBJ1-2, with unresolved D. V was pared by 3 bases and J by 4 bases, with 9 bases between. The CDR3 spans 13 residues. The germline gives CDR1 ENHRY, CDR2 SYGVKD.

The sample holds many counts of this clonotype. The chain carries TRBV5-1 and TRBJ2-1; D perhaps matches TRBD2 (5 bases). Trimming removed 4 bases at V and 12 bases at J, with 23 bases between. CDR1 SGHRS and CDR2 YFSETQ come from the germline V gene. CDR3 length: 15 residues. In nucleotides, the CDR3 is TGCGCCAGCAGCGAGGGCTGGGTGTTCCCGGAAGGGCAGTTCTTC. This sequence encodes CASSEGWVFPEGQFF.

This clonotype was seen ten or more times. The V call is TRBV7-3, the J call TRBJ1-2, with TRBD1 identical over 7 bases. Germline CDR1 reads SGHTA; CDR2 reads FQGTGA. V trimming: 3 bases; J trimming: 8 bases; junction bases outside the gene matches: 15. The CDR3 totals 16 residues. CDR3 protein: CASSFDREGSSGGYTF. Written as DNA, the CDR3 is TGTGCCAGCAGCTTCGACAGGGAAGGATCTAGTGGAGGCTACACCTTC. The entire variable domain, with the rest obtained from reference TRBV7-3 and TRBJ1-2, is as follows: GAGVSQTPSNKVTEKGKYVELRCDPISGHTALYWYRQSLGQGPEFLIYFQGTGAADDSGLPNDRFFAVRPEGSVSTLKIQRTERGDSAVYLCASSFDREGSSGGYTFGSGTRLTVV.